This is a list of T cell receptor beta chains from one sample in a study of OX40 agonist ivuxolimab in advanced cancers. Repertoires were generated with immunoSEQ multiplex PCR, while TCRdb's copy carries only in-frame clones and drops some. The repertoire holds some 40,000 clones, with 80% to 90% as singletons. This specimen consisted of CD4+ or CD8+ T cells sorted from blood, obtained in a trial of the OX40 agonist ivuxolimab. The receptor source for this set is an adult with an advanced solid tumor such as melanoma, head and neck, liver or kidney cancer. Both conserved end residues are part of each CDR3. A D gene is named only where the DNA matches it firmly. The size entry is marked missing in some rows and otherwise reads once, few, many or a size class.

j_gene: TRBJ2-7; d_gene: TRBD1; abundance: .; v_gene: TRBV11-3; CDR3nt: TGTGCCAGCAGCTTAGAAGACAGGGGGGACGAGCAGTACTTC; CDR3aa: CASSLEDRGDEQYF
j_gene: TRBJ1-1; d_gene: TRBD1; abundance: .; v_gene: TRBV2; CDR3nt: TGTGCCAGCAGTGAAACAGGGGGTACTGAAGCTTTCTTT; CDR3aa: CASSETGGTEAFF
j_gene: TRBJ2-1; d_gene: TRBD2; abundance: .; v_gene: TRBV4-1; CDR3nt: TGCGCCAGCAGCCATTCGAGCGGGGGGGCCGGCTACAATGAGCAGTTCTTC; CDR3aa: CASSHSSGGAGYNEQFF
j_gene: TRBJ2-1; d_gene: .; abundance: once; v_gene: TRBV2; CDR3nt: TGTGCCAGCAGGGGGGCCCTTGGGCTAGCGGCTAACAATGAGCAGTTCTTC; CDR3aa: CASRGALGLAANNEQFF
j_gene: TRBJ1-1; d_gene: .; abundance: .; v_gene: TRBV28; CDR3nt: TGTGCCAGCAGTTTGATTGGGATGAACACTGAAGCTTTCTTT; CDR3aa: CASSLIGMNTEAFF
j_gene: TRBJ1-1; d_gene: .; abundance: .; v_gene: TRBV7-2; CDR3nt: TGTGCCAGCAGCGCCGGGGCAGGGATTTTGACTGAAGCTTTCTTT; CDR3aa: CASSAGAGILTEAFF
j_gene: TRBJ1-1; d_gene: .; abundance: .; v_gene: TRBV6-5; CDR3nt: TGTGCCAGCAGTTACTCGGGCAGCGTTGAAGCTTTCTTT; CDR3aa: CASSYSGSVEAFF
j_gene: TRBJ2-7; d_gene: TRBD2; abundance: few; v_gene: TRBV9; CDR3nt: TGTGCCAGCAGCGTAGCTCCCAGCGGGGGGGCTATGACCCACGAGCAGTACTTC; CDR3aa: CASSVAPSGGAMTHEQYF
j_gene: TRBJ2-3; d_gene: TRBD1; abundance: .; v_gene: TRBV14; CDR3nt: TGTGCCAGCAGCCCCGAGAGGGGGCCAGATACGCAGTATTTT; CDR3aa: CASSPERGPDTQYF
j_gene: TRBJ2-3; d_gene: TRBD2; abundance: .; v_gene: TRBV28; CDR3nt: TGTGCCAGCAGCCCCGAGGAGCGGGGGGACCCCACAGATACGCAGTATTTT; CDR3aa: CASSPEERGDPTDTQYF
j_gene: TRBJ2-6; d_gene: .; abundance: .; v_gene: TRBV5-4; CDR3nt: TGTGCCAGCCTTAGTTCTGGGGCCAACGTCCTGACTTTC; CDR3aa: CASLSSGANVLTF
j_gene: TRBJ1-6; d_gene: .; abundance: .; v_gene: TRBV6-1; CDR3nt: TGTGCCAGCATACCCCTAGGGGCAGATCCCTTCCTCCACTTT; CDR3aa: CASIPLGADPFLHF
j_gene: TRBJ1-2; d_gene: TRBD1; abundance: .; v_gene: TRBV9; CDR3nt: TGTGCCAGCAGCGTAGGAGGGGGCGACTATGGCTACACCTTC; CDR3aa: CASSVGGGDYGYTF
j_gene: TRBJ2-5; d_gene: .; abundance: .; v_gene: TRBV5-6; CDR3nt: TGTGCCAGCAGCTCCCGGTGGAGGCAAGAGACCCAGTACTTC; CDR3aa: CASSSRWRQETQYF
j_gene: TRBJ2-3; d_gene: TRBD1; abundance: .; v_gene: TRBV10-2; CDR3nt: TGCGCCAGCAATGCCCGGGACAGGGGTACAGATACGCAGTATTTT; CDR3aa: CASNARDRGTDTQYF
j_gene: TRBJ1-1; d_gene: .; abundance: .; v_gene: TRBV9; CDR3nt: TGTGCCAGCAGCGTAGAAACGGCAAGCACTGAAGCTTTCTTT; CDR3aa: CASSVETASTEAFF
j_gene: TRBJ2-7; d_gene: .; abundance: .; v_gene: TRBV21-1; CDR3nt: TGTGCCAGCCGCCACAGGGTGAGGTACGAGCAGTACTTC; CDR3aa: CASRHRVRYEQYF
j_gene: TRBJ1-5; d_gene: .; abundance: .; v_gene: TRBV28; CDR3nt: TGTGCCAGCAGTCCGCGACAGGACCCCAATCAGCCCCAGCATTTT; CDR3aa: CASSPRQDPNQPQHF
j_gene: TRBJ1-4; d_gene: .; abundance: .; v_gene: TRBV6-1; CDR3nt: TGTGCCAGCAGTGAAGCGCGGCCGACCCCGTTTGAGAAACTGTTTTTT; CDR3aa: CASSEARPTPFEKLFF
j_gene: TRBJ1-2; d_gene: .; abundance: few; v_gene: TRBV4-1; CDR3nt: TGCGCCAGCAGCCAGGGACACTATGGCTACACCTTC; CDR3aa: CASSQGHYGYTF
j_gene: TRBJ1-1; d_gene: .; abundance: .; v_gene: TRBV28; CDR3nt: TGTGCCAGCAGTTTTGTCGGGTTTGAAGCTTTCTTT; CDR3aa: CASSFVGFEAFF
j_gene: TRBJ2-2; d_gene: TRBD1; abundance: medium-sized; v_gene: TRBV7-9; CDR3nt: TGTGCCAGCAGCTTCTGGACAGGGAACACCGGGGAGCTGTTTTTT; CDR3aa: CASSFWTGNTGELFF
j_gene: TRBJ2-2; d_gene: TRBD2; abundance: .; v_gene: TRBV27; CDR3nt: TGTGCCAGCAGTTTATTGGCTAGCGGGGGCCTGAACCCCGGGGAGCTGTTTTTT; CDR3aa: CASSLLASGGLNPGELFF
j_gene: TRBJ2-3; d_gene: .; abundance: once; v_gene: TRBV11-3; CDR3nt: TGTGCCAGCAGCCAGGGAGATACGCAGTATTTT; CDR3aa: CASSQGDTQYF
j_gene: TRBJ2-2; d_gene: .; abundance: .; v_gene: TRBV27; CDR3nt: TGTGCCAGCAGTTTCTGGACAACCTACACCGGGGAGCTGTTTTTT; CDR3aa: CASSFWTTYTGELFF
j_gene: TRBJ2-5; d_gene: TRBD2; abundance: .; v_gene: TRBV11-2; CDR3nt: TGTGCCAGCAGCTTAGTAGCGGGGGGGCTTGAGACCCAGTACTTC; CDR3aa: CASSLVAGGLETQYF
j_gene: TRBJ1-1; d_gene: .; abundance: .; v_gene: TRBV9; CDR3nt: TGTGCCAGCAGCCCCTTCGGGGGCGGGAACACTGAAGCTTTCTTT; CDR3aa: CASSPFGGGNTEAFF
j_gene: TRBJ1-6; d_gene: .; abundance: .; v_gene: TRBV6-5; CDR3nt: TGTGCAGCGGGGGGGTTTGCTCGTAATTCACCCCTCCACTTT; CDR3aa: CAAGGFARNSPLHF
j_gene: TRBJ2-6; d_gene: TRBD1; abundance: once; v_gene: TRBV2; CDR3nt: TGTGCCAGCTGGGGCAGGGGCAGGGGGCTCTCCCACTCTGGGGCCAACGTCCTGACTTTC; CDR3aa: CASWGRGRGLSHSGANVLTF
j_gene: TRBJ2-7; d_gene: .; abundance: .; v_gene: TRBV5-6; CDR3nt: TGTGCCAGCAGCTTGCAGGGCCTAGTAAACGAGCAGTACTTC; CDR3aa: CASSLQGLVNEQYF
j_gene: TRBJ1-4; d_gene: .; abundance: .; v_gene: TRBV19; CDR3nt: TGTGCCAGTAGTATGGTTCTCCGGGAAAAACTGTTTTTT; CDR3aa: CASSMVLREKLFF
j_gene: TRBJ1-6; d_gene: TRBD1; abundance: once; v_gene: TRBV6-5; CDR3nt: TGTGCCAGCAGTTCCTTCCGGGGGACAGTTAATTCACCCCTCCACTTT; CDR3aa: CASSSFRGTVNSPLHF
j_gene: TRBJ2-1; d_gene: .; abundance: .; v_gene: TRBV5-8; CDR3nt: TGTGCCATCCCCGGGGGCGCGGATGAGCAGTTCTTC; CDR3aa: CAIPGGADEQFF
j_gene: TRBJ2-7; d_gene: .; abundance: once; v_gene: TRBV9; CDR3nt: TGTGCCAGCAGCGTAGAACCGTCCTCCTACGAGCAGTACTTC; CDR3aa: CASSVEPSSYEQYF
j_gene: TRBJ2-1; d_gene: TRBD2; abundance: .; v_gene: TRBV9; CDR3nt: TGTGCCAGCAGCGTAGTAAGCGGGGGGGCGAATGAGCAGTTCTTC; CDR3aa: CASSVVSGGANEQFF
j_gene: TRBJ2-1; d_gene: .; abundance: .; v_gene: TRBV10-2; CDR3nt: TGCGCCAGCAGTGAGTTTACACGGGGTGAGCAGTTCTTC; CDR3aa: CASSEFTRGEQFF
j_gene: TRBJ2-5; d_gene: .; abundance: .; v_gene: TRBV7-6; CDR3nt: TGTGCCAGCAGCTCGGGAGAGACCCAGTACTTC; CDR3aa: CASSSGETQYF
j_gene: TRBJ2-3; d_gene: .; abundance: .; v_gene: TRBV7-9; CDR3nt: TGTGCCAGCAGCTTAATCAGGACCGAACTCACAGATACGCAGTATTTT; CDR3aa: CASSLIRTELTDTQYF
j_gene: TRBJ1-1; d_gene: .; abundance: .; v_gene: TRBV7-9; CDR3nt: TGTGCCAGCAGCCCATTCTCCGACCTTACAGAGATGAACACTGAAGCTTTCTTT; CDR3aa: CASSPFSDLTEMNTEAFF
j_gene: TRBJ2-1; d_gene: .; abundance: .; v_gene: TRBV11-2; CDR3nt: TGTGCCAGCAGCTTAGGGGGACCGATCAATGAGCAGTTCTTC; CDR3aa: CASSLGGPINEQFF
j_gene: TRBJ1-6; d_gene: TRBD1; abundance: .; v_gene: TRBV9; CDR3nt: TGTGCCAGCAGAAGGGACAGCAATAATTCACCCCTCCACTTT; CDR3aa: CASRRDSNNSPLHF
j_gene: TRBJ2-7; d_gene: .; abundance: .; v_gene: TRBV7-9; CDR3nt: TGTGCCAGCAGCAGGGTGGAGGACTACGAGCAGTACTTC; CDR3aa: CASSRVEDYEQYF
j_gene: TRBJ2-3; d_gene: .; abundance: .; v_gene: TRBV29-1; CDR3nt: TGCAGCAACTCCGGGGATGGGGATACGCAGTATTTT; CDR3aa: CSNSGDGDTQYF
j_gene: TRBJ1-4; d_gene: .; abundance: few; v_gene: TRBV7-9; CDR3nt: TGTGCCAGCAGCTTAGTTGGAGGTGAAAAACTGTTTTTT; CDR3aa: CASSLVGGEKLFF
j_gene: TRBJ2-1; d_gene: TRBD2; abundance: .; v_gene: TRBV28; CDR3nt: TGTGCGGTGAAGCAGGGACGGGAGGATTACAATGAGCAGTTCTTC; CDR3aa: CAVKQGREDYNEQFF
j_gene: TRBJ2-7; d_gene: .; abundance: .; v_gene: TRBV4-1; CDR3nt: TGCGCCACGGCAAAGGGCTCTTCCTACGAGCAGTACTTC; CDR3aa: CATAKGSSYEQYF
j_gene: TRBJ2-7; d_gene: .; abundance: .; v_gene: TRBV28; CDR3nt: TGTGCCAGCAGGAGCCCGCGCAGGGGCTACGAGCAGTACTTC; CDR3aa: CASRSPRRGYEQYF
j_gene: TRBJ1-4; d_gene: .; abundance: .; v_gene: TRBV4-1; CDR3nt: TGCGCCAGCAGCCAAGACGTCGTTGACGCTTTGGGGGAAAAACTGTTTTTT; CDR3aa: CASSQDVVDALGEKLFF
j_gene: TRBJ2-7; d_gene: .; abundance: .; v_gene: TRBV27; CDR3nt: TGTGCCAGCAGTAACCGACAGAGCTCCTACGAGCAGTACTTC; CDR3aa: CASSNRQSSYEQYF
j_gene: TRBJ2-7; d_gene: .; abundance: .; v_gene: TRBV7-2; CDR3nt: TGTGCCAGCAGCTTAGGACAAGATGTAATCTTAGACCACGAGCAGTACTTC; CDR3aa: CASSLGQDVILDHEQYF
j_gene: TRBJ1-1; d_gene: .; abundance: .; v_gene: TRBV15; CDR3nt: TGTGCCACCAGCAGACTGGGGCACACTGAAGCTTTCTTT; CDR3aa: CATSRLGHTEAFF
j_gene: TRBJ1-2; d_gene: .; abundance: .; v_gene: TRBV12-5; CDR3nt: TGTGCTAGTGGTTTGTGGGTTGGACGGCGATTAGCTAACTATGGCTACACCTTC; CDR3aa: CASGLWVGRRLANYGYTF
j_gene: TRBJ2-5; d_gene: .; abundance: .; v_gene: TRBV28; CDR3nt: TGTGCCAGCAGTTTAGAAGGGGGACGCGAGACCCAGTACTTC; CDR3aa: CASSLEGGRETQYF